This T cell receptor (beta chain) was sequenced in a study of monozygotic twins with inflammatory bowel disease. Notes on the study in general: Clonotype overlap with others was lower in IBD patients than in healthy twins, a difference that was greatest with disease activity.

Points on this clonotype: Its target is not known.

TCRdb reprocessed the 5' RACE reads and reports one entry per CDR3 protein, with no DNA. Found here are around 380,000 distinct CDR3 sequences; the top ten clones hold around 2.4%. CDR3 size: 15 residues. Germline values: CDR1 GTSNPN, CDR2 SVGIG (reference sequence). The TCR was taken from a human donor with ulcerative colitis or Crohn's disease, or a healthy co-twin of an affected twin (not recorded which). The chain carries TRBV30 and TRBJ2-2; as DNA is missing, the TRBD2 call by TCRdb cannot be tested. Sequencing was performed on blood. The CDR3 sequence: CTWSVRGPAAGELFF.